Reported below is one T cell receptor (beta chain). What it binds is not known. Vbeta (60) and Jbeta (13) primers were used in the PCR. Here immunoSEQ multiplex PCR was the method, and the copy in TCRdb shows in-frame clones only, minus some. The sample shows approximately 150,000 clones, approximately 84% of them seen only once. This sample is drawn from a study of cytomegalovirus exposure and HLA in healthy donors. Whole-study results and caveats: The authors later linked a missense DCLRE1C variant to TCR beta V- and J-gene trimming.

This CDR3 spans 14 amino acids. Germline V lookup: CDR1 MNHNY, CDR2 SVGAGI (reference sequence). V lost 2 bases and J 2 bases, leaving 7 bases between the germline ends. Sequenced: PBMCs. This TCR derives from a man aged 25-40 years in good health and CMV-seronegative. The genes are TRBV6-6 and TRBJ2-1, with D unresolved. CDR3 sequence (DNA): TGTGCCAGCAGTTACCTGAGGACCTACAATGAGCAGTTCTTC. Protein product: CASSYLRTYNEQFF.